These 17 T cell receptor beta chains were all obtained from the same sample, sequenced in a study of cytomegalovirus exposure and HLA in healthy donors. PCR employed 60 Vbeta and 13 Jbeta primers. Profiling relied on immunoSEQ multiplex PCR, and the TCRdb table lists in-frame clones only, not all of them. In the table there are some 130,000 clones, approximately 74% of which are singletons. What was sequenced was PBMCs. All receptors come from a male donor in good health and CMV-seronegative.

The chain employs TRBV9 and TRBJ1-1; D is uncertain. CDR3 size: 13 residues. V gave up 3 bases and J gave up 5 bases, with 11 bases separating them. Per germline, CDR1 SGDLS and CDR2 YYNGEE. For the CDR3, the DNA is TGTGCCAGCAGCGCGACGGTGAGGACTGAAGCTTTCTTT. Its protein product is CASSATVRTEAFF. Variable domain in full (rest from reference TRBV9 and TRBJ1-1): DSGVTQTPKHLITATGQRVTLRCSPRSGDLSVYWYQQSLDQGLQFLIQYYNGEERAKGNILERFSAQQFPDLHSELNLSSLELGDSALYFCASSATVRTEAFFGQGTRLTVV.

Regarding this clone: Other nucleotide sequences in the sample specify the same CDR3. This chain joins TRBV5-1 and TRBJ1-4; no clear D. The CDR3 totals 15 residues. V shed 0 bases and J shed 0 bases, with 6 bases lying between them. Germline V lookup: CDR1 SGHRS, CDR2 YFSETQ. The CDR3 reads CASSLGSATNEKLFF. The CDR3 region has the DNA TGCGCCAGCAGCTTGGGTTCCGCAACTAATGAAAAACTGTTTTTT.

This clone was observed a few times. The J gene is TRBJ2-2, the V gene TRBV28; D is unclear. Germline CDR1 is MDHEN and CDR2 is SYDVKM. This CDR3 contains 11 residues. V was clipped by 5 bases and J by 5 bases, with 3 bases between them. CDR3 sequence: CASSVTGELFF. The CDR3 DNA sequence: TGTGCCAGCAGTGTAACCGGGGAGCTGTTTTTT.

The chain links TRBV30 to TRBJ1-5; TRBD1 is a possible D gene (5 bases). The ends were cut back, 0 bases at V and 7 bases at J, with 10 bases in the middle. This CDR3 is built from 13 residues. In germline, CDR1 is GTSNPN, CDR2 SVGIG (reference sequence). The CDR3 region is CAWSVQGRQPQHF. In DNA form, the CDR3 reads TGTGCCTGGAGTGTCCAGGGAAGGCAGCCCCAGCATTTT.

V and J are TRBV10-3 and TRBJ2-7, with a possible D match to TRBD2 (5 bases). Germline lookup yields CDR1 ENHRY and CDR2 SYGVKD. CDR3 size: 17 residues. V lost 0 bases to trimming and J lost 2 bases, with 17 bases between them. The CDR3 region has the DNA TGTGCCATCAGTGAGTCGTTGGTTGGGGAGTCGGCCTACGAGCAGTACTTC. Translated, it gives CAISESLVGESAYEQYF.

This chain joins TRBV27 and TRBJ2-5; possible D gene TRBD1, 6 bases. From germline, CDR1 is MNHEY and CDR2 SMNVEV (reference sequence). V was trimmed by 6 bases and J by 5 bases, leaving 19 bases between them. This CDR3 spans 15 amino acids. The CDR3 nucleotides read TGTGCCAGCAGGAGATCTAGGGGGATTAGGGAGACCCAGTACTTC. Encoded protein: CASRRSRGIRETQYF.

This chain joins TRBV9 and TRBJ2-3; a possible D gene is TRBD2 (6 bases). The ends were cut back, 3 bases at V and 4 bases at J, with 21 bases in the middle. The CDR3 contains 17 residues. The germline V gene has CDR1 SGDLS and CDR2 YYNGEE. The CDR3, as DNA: TGTGCCAGCAGCGGCTACTCAGGAGGCGGGATCGCAGATACGCAGTATTTT. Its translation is CASSGYSGGGIADTQYF.

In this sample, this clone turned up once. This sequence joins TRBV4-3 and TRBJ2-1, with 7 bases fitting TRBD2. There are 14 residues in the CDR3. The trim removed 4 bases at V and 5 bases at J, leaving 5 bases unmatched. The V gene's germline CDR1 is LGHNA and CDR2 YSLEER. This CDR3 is CASSPQLANNEQFF. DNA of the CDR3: TGCGCCAGCAGCCCCCAACTAGCGAACAATGAGCAGTTCTTC.

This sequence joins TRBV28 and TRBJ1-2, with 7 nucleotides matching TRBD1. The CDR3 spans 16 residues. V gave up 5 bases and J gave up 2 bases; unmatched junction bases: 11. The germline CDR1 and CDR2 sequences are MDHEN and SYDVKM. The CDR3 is CASSTRGGTANYGYTF. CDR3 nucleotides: TGTGCCAGCAGTACCCGCGGGGGGACAGCAAACTATGGCTACACCTTC.

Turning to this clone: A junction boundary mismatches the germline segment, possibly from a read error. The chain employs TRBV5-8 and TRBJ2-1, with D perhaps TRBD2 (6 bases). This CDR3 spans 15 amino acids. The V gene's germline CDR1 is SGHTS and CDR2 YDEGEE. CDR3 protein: CASSRGGHSHNEQFF. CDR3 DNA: TGTGCCAGCAGCCGGGGAGGCCACTCCCACAATGAGCAGTTCTTC.

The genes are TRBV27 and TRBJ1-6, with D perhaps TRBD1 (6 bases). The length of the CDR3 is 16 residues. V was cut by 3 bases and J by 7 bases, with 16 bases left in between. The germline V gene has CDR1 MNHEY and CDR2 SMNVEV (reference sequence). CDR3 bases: TGTGCCAGCAGTTTCTCCTGGGGACACACAAATTCACCCCTCCACTTT. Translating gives CASSFSWGHTNSPLHF.

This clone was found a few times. Here the CDR3 reads CASRLQGVAEAFF. The CDR3 DNA reads as TGTGCCAGCAGACTACAGGGGGTGGCTGAAGCTTTCTTT. The gene calls are TRBV6-5 and TRBJ1-1; 8 bases map to TRBD1. The CDR3 is made up of 13 amino acids. Germline CDR1 is MNHEY and CDR2 is SVGAGI. V lost 6 bases and J lost 6; bases outside the gene matches: 6.

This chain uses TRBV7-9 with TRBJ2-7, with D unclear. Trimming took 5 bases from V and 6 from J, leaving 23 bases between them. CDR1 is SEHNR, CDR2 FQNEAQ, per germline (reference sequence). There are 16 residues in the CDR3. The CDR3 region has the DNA TGTGCCAGCAGCCCTAGTCGGGTTAGGCCTGGCGGCGAGCAGTACTTC. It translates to CASSPSRVRPGGEQYF.

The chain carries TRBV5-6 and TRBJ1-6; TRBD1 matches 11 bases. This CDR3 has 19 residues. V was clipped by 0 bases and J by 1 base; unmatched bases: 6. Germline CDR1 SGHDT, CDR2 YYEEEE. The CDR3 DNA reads TGTGCCAGCAGCTTGGCTGTGCGGGACAGGGGGTCCTATAATTCACCCCTCCACTTT. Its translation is CASSLAVRDRGSYNSPLHF.

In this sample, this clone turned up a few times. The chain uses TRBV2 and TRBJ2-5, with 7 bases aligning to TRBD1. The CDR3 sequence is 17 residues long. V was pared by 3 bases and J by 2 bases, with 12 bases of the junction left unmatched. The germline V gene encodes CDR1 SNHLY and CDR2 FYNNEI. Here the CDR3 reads CASSDPLDRDGQETQYF. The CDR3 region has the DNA TGTGCCAGCAGTGATCCACTAGACAGGGATGGGCAAGAGACCCAGTACTTC.

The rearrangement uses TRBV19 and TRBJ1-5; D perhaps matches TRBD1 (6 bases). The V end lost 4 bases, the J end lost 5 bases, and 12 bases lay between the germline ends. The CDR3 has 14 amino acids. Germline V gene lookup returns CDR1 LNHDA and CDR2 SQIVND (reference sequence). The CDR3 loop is CASSNRQEDQPQHF. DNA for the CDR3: TGTGCCAGTAGTAATCGACAGGAAGATCAGCCCCAGCATTTT.

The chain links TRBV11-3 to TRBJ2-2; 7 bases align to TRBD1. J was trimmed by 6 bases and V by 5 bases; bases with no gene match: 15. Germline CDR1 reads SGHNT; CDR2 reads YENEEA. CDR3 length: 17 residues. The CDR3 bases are TGTGCCAGCAGCCGTGAAGGGGGCGGTCCAGGCGCCGGGGAGCTGTTTTTT. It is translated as CASSREGGGPGAGELFF.